These 17 T cell receptor beta chains were sequenced from one sample in a study of CD8 T cells in Susac syndrome. An input of roughly 0.5 to 1 ug of RNA was subjected to reverse transcription using random hexamers. One entry per CDR3 protein, called by TCRdb with MiXCR from the immunoSEQ multiplex PCR reads. The data hold 180,000 or so distinct CDR3 sequences, with around 94% observed a single time. Sequencing input: CD4+ T cells from PBMCs. These receptors all come from a human donor in good health.

The chain couples TRBV6-2 or TRBV6-3 to TRBJ2-1, with D unresolved. V shed 2 bases and J shed 5 bases, with 16 bases lying between them. There are 16 residues in the CDR3. CDR1 MNHEY and CDR2 SVGEGT come from the germline V gene. The CDR3 sequence is CASSYPFGDSDNEQFF. CDR3 DNA: TGTGCCAGCAGTTACCCTTTTGGGGATTCGGACAATGAGCAGTTCTTC.

J is TRBJ2-1 and V is TRBV5-4; the D gene is possibly TRBD1 (5 bases). The CDR3 sequence is 12 residues long. Germline V gene sequence: CDR1 SGHNT, CDR2 YYREEE (reference sequence). The V gene lost 4 bases and the J gene lost 7 bases, with 9 bases spanning the gap. The CDR3 sequence is CASSLGHNEQFF. The CDR3, as DNA: TGTGCCAGCAGCCTGGGGCATAATGAGCAGTTCTTC.

The genes are TRBV27 and TRBJ2-7; D might be TRBD2 (6 bases). In germline, CDR1 is MNHEY, CDR2 SMNVEV (reference sequence). The CDR3 is made up of 14 amino acids. The V end lost 4 bases, the J end lost 3 bases, and 13 bases lay between the germline ends. The CDR3 loop is CASSSLGGVYEQYF. The CDR3 DNA is TGTGCCAGCAGTTCCCTGGGGGGTGTCTACGAGCAGTACTTC.

The CDR3 protein is CSARAVGGPDTQYF. CDR3 DNA: TGCAGTGCTAGGGCTGTCGGGGGGCCAGATACGCAGTATTTT. This rearrangement joins TRBV20-1 to TRBJ2-3; D is perhaps TRBD2 (7 bases). Germline V gives CDR1 DFQATT, CDR2 SNEGSKA (reference sequence). The CDR3 covers 14 residues. The V gene lost 3 bases and the J gene lost 4 bases, with 14 bases spanning the gap.

The rearrangement links TRBV29-1 to TRBJ1-1; D may be TRBD1 (5 bases). Germline V gives CDR1 SQVTM, CDR2 ANQGSEA. V was clipped by 7 bases and J by 2 bases, with 17 bases between them. This CDR3 spans 14 amino acids. The CDR3 here is CSGVAGTVNTEAFF. In DNA form, the CDR3 reads TGCAGCGGGGTGGCCGGGACGGTAAACACTGAAGCTTTCTTT.

The chain couples TRBV4-3 to TRBJ2-1, with a weak D call TRBD2 (6 bases). Germline V gene lookup returns CDR1 LGHNA and CDR2 YSLEER. This CDR3 is built from 16 residues. The V end lost 0 bases, the J end lost 10 bases, and 19 bases lay between the germline ends. CDR3 coding DNA: TGCGCCAGCAGCCAAGAGTGGCGGGACTCCCTACGGGAGCAGTTCTTC. Residues: CASSQEWRDSLREQFF.

CDR3 DNA sequence: TGTGCCACCAGTGAAACAGGGAGATCGGATACGCAGTATTTT. Protein product: CATSETGRSDTQYF. V usage is TRBV24-1 and J usage is TRBJ2-3; weak D call: TRBD1 (6 bases). V was shortened by 4 bases and J by 6 bases, with 13 bases between the two germline ends. CDR1 is KGHDR, CDR2 SFDVKD, per germline. The CDR3 is made up of 14 amino acids.

The chain combines TRBV4-2 with TRBJ2-3; D ambiguous. Trimming stripped 4 bases from V and 2 bases from J, with 4 bases between. The CDR3 spans 12 residues. Germline CDR1 is LGHNA and CDR2 is YNFKEQ. In DNA, the CDR3 is TGTGCCAGCAGCCGCCCCACAGATACGCAGTATTTT. It is translated as CASSRPTDTQYF.

A single count supports this clonotype. This chain connects TRBV11-1 to TRBJ2-3; 13 bases fit TRBD2. V shed 5 bases, J shed 2 bases, and the junction held 4 bases outside the gene matches. The CDR3 extends over 16 amino acids. Germline V gene sequence: CDR1 SGHAT, CDR2 FQDESV (reference sequence). The CDR3: CASSKTSGGTTDTQYF. CDR3 DNA sequence: TGTGCCAGCAGCAAGACTAGCGGGGGGACCACAGATACGCAGTATTTT.

The gene calls are TRBV27 and TRBJ2-7; 11 bases agree with TRBD1. V shed 5 bases and J 9 bases; nucleotides not matched to a gene: 15. Germline lookup yields CDR1 MNHEY and CDR2 SMNVEV (reference sequence). This CDR3 spans 16 amino acids. The CDR3 region has the DNA TGTGCCAGCAGTACCTTACCGGACAGGGGGCGAGGTAGGCAGTACTTC. Protein sequence: CASSTLPDRGRGRQYF.

The rearrangement links TRBV4-3 to TRBJ1-3; D is ambiguous. Germline-derived CDR1 and CDR2 are LGHNA and YSLEER. Deletions cut 2 bases from V and 2 bases from J, with 10 bases between. The CDR3 runs to 15 residues. The CDR3 protein is CASSQTRTAGNTIYF. The DNA for the CDR3 is TGCGCCAGCAGCCAAACCCGGACTGCTGGAAACACCATATATTTT.

The chain has TRBV6-5 and TRBJ1-2; no reliable D call. CDR1 is MNHEY and CDR2 is SVGAGI in the germline V gene. This CDR3 region has 14 residues. V lost 4 bases and J lost 0, with 9 bases in between. The CDR3 region has the DNA TGTGCCAGCAGTTCCTCCGGGTCTAACTATGGCTACACCTTC. Translating it yields CASSSSGSNYGYTF.

V usage is TRBV4-3 and J usage is TRBJ2-7, with unresolved D. CDR3 length equals 14 residues. Per germline, CDR1 LGHNA and CDR2 YSLEER. Trimming shortened V by 0 bases and J by 4 bases, and 10 bases separated the two germline ends. For the CDR3, the DNA is TGCGCCAGCAGCCAAGAGGCTAGTGCGTACGAGCAGTACTTC. This translates into CASSQEASAYEQYF.

The chain carries TRBV6-6 and TRBJ2-7; D uncertain. The CDR3 extends over 12 amino acids. CDR1 and CDR2 from the germline V gene are MNHNY and SVGAGI (reference sequence). V lost 2 bases to trimming and J lost 7 bases, with 9 bases between them. The CDR3 DNA is TGTGCCAGCAGTTACGTCGCAGAGGAGCAGTACTTC. This sequence encodes CASSYVAEEQYF.

The chain joins TRBV30 to TRBJ2-3; D perhaps matches TRBD1 (5 bases). The CDR3 length is 14 residues. The V end lost 5 bases, the J end lost 1 base, and 13 bases lay between the germline ends. Germline V gene lookup returns CDR1 GTSNPN and CDR2 SVGIG (reference sequence). CDR3 sequence reads: CAWSLGAGTDTQYF. Here the CDR3 DNA reads TGTGCCTGGTCCCTAGGGGCTGGCACAGATACGCAGTATTTT.

This rearrangement joins TRBV12-3 or TRBV12-4 to TRBJ2-7; 11 positions match TRBD2. V lost 5 bases, J lost 0 bases, and 6 bases stayed unmatched. The CDR3 loop spans 16 amino acids. As DNA, the CDR3 is TGTGCCAGCAGTACCCGACTAGCGGGGAACTCCTACGAGCAGTACTTC. It codes for CASSTRLAGNSYEQYF.

The chain combines TRBV5-4 with TRBJ2-1; TRBD1 might be the D (6 bases). The CDR3 extends over 13 amino acids. V was shortened by 4 bases and J by 5 bases, with 10 bases between the two germline ends. Germline V CDR1 and CDR2: SGHNT, YYREEE (reference sequence). Here the CDR3 reads CASSRTENNEQFF. For the CDR3, the DNA is TGTGCCAGCAGCCGGACAGAGAACAATGAGCAGTTCTTC.